The clone carrying this T cell receptor beta chain was counted only a few times. This specimen comes from a study of blood T cell repertoires in COVID-19. The overall study: The study drew acute and convalescent COVID-19 samples from the United States, Italy and Spain. PBMCs, B-cell-depleted T cells, or T cells provided the cDNA or gDNA that made up the material.

Looked up from germline, CDR1 is SGHNT and CDR2 is YYREEE (reference sequence). CDR3 size: 16 residues. V shed 3 bases and J 8 bases; nucleotides not matched to a gene: 12. Clones were read by immunoSEQ multiplex PCR, and TCRdb kept only the in-frame ones, dropping some. The sample yields about 150,000 clones, 85% to 90% seen once. The chain is built from TRBV5-4 and TRBJ1-1, with 11 positions matching TRBD1. The sequence derives from a woman aged 60-70 years with active COVID-19. The sample consisted of peripheral blood. CDR3 sequence: CASSSMMTGQGAEAFF. Written as DNA, the CDR3 is TGTGCCAGCAGCTCAATGATGACAGGACAGGGGGCGGAAGCTTTCTTT.